This TCR beta chain was sequenced in a study of beta chain features in type 1 diabetes. Study conclusions and caveats: Naive, central memory and Treg TCRB repertoires appeared more alike in patients than in healthy donors. The study found moderately but significantly shorter TCRB CDR3s in all four CD4+ subsets of Type 1 diabetes patients. VDJ junctions from type 1 diabetes patients carried fewer insertions and larger deletions.

What was sequenced were expressed TCRB transcripts, since all of the isolated RNA had been reverse transcribed. Regulatory, naive and central memory T cell samples averaged about 3.5 million reads. Libraries were prepared by immunoSEQ multiplex PCR; TCRdb keeps only in-frame clonotypes and omits some of them. The repertoire consists of more than 250,000 clones, with approximately 16% occurring once and the leading ten covering less than 0.02%. In this sample, this clone turned up a few times. Its target is not known. Stem cell-like memory, regulatory, central memory and naive CD4+ cells were sorted via CD45RO/CCR7/CD25/CD127/CD95/CD27. The sequencing input was naive CD4+ T cells from blood. This clonotype was obtained from a man in his late teens or twenties with type 1 diabetes.

The CDR3: CASSYLAGGRTSTDTQYF. DNA for the CDR3: TGTGCCAGCAGCTACCTAGCGGGGGGGCGAACTAGCACAGATACGCAGTATTTT. This chain uses TRBV7-2 with TRBJ2-3; TRBD2 matches at 12 bases. The V gene end was trimmed by 4 bases and the J gene end by 0 bases; junction bases not matched to a gene: 8. Germline CDR1 SGHTA, CDR2 FQGNSA. The CDR3 totals 18 residues.